This TCR beta chain was retrieved from a study of T-cell memory formation after mild COVID-19. TCRdb re-derived calls from the 5' RACE reads in MiXCR, one entry per CDR3 protein. The data show roughly 190,000 distinct CDR3 sequences, roughly a tenth seen once. This CDR3 spans 13 amino acids. Trimming shortened V by 6 bases and J by 3 bases, and 12 bases separated the two germline ends. Germline CDR1 MNHNY, CDR2 SVGAGI (reference sequence). This clonotype was obtained from a man between 18 and 29 years old who had mild COVID-19 (a few samples of this study predate the infection). Cell type and time point are not known. This chain connects TRBV6-6 to TRBJ2-7, with D maybe TRBD2 (6 bases). The sequenced sample consisted of PBMCs or a T cell subset sorted from them (not recorded which). CDR3 nucleotides: TGTGCCAGCAGCAACGGAGGGATCTACGAGCAGTACGTC. This translates into CASSNGGIYEQYV.